Listed here is a single TCR beta chain. The sample originates from a study of blood T cell repertoires in COVID-19. The junction had 5 bases not matched to a gene; V was cut back by 1 base and J by 7 bases. Germline V lookup: CDR1 SGHAT, CDR2 FQDESV (reference sequence). The CDR3 covers 15 residues. Per the original data handling: Amplification from reference gene primers served as the basis for estimated nucleated cell counts. TCRdb keeps only in-frame clones here, not all; method: immunoSEQ multiplex PCR. Clonal size and the V and J genes are those of that table, whereas D and trimming came from the DNA. The profile shows 250,000 to 350,000 clones, around 90% of them singletons.

This receptor was taken from a woman younger than 30 with acute COVID-19. The sequenced material came from PBMCs or T cells enriched from blood (not recorded which). The chain recombines TRBV11-1 with TRBJ2-1, with 9 bases identical to TRBD2. CDR3 nucleotide sequence: TGTGCCAGCAGCTTAGGACTAGCGGCAACGAATGAGCAGTTCTTC. It encodes CASSLGLAATNEQFF.